Shown below are 26 T cell receptor beta chains from a single sample sequenced in a study of Ad26.COV2.S vaccination and SARS-CoV-2 variants (dated by TCRdb to 2020 to 2022). The sample's treatment or condition label, in plain terms: approximately 18 received Ad26.COV2.S at low or high dose, single or two shots; several received placebo; per-sample allocation not given. Repertoires of vaccine and placebo recipients were sequenced from samples taken on day 63 after the first injection. Library prep was done by the immunoSEQ multiplex PCR assay. TCRdb limited this immuneACCESS table to in-frame rearrangements with V and J called. A share of clones is missing; checked studies link under half to unresolved V genes, and the rest is unexplained. The sample data list under 550,000 clones, and 70% to 90% of these were observed just once. In total, the top ten clones hold 3.5% to 4% of the sample. Here the sequenced sample was peripheral blood, taken in a trial of Ad26.COV2.S vaccine versus placebo. Every receptor here comes from a person aged 18-60 years who received the Ad26.COV2.S COVID-19 vaccine or a placebo.

The rearrangement uses TRBV7-2 and TRBJ1-2; D perhaps matches TRBD1 (5 bases). Germline CDR1 SGHTA, CDR2 FQGNSA. There are 16 residues in the CDR3. V was clipped by 5 bases and J by 7 bases, with 23 bases between them. The DNA for the CDR3 is TGTGCCAGCAGCATCAGCCGAGATGCAGGGCGCTCTGGCTACACCTTC. This sequence encodes CASSISRDAGRSGYTF.

The gene calls are TRBV4-1 and TRBJ2-1, with 16 bases fitting TRBD2. This CDR3 is built from 18 residues. V lost 3 bases and J lost 8; bases outside the gene matches: 10. Germline V gene lookup returns CDR1 MGHRA and CDR2 YSYEKL. CDR3 protein: CASSQHPGLAGGHDEQFF. The CDR3 DNA reads as TGCGCCAGCAGCCAGCATCCGGGACTAGCGGGGGGGCATGATGAGCAGTTCTTC.

This chain links TRBV25-1 with TRBJ2-7; D is possibly TRBD2 (5 bases). Trimming left V 11 bases short and J 5 bases short, with 16 bases between. Germline loops: CDR1 MGHDK, CDR2 SYGVNS. The CDR3 is 12 residues long. CDR3 nucleotides: TGTGCCGGTCGTGTCGGGGTCCACGAGCAGTACTTC. It translates to CAGRVGVHEQYF.

The chain's CDR3 is CASSLTGGPANQPQHF. The CDR3 nucleotides are TGTGCCAGCAGTCTCACAGGGGGCCCCGCCAATCAGCCCCAGCATTTT. The chain joins TRBV6-2 or TRBV6-3 to TRBJ1-5, with 9 nucleotides matching TRBD1. This CDR3 has 16 residues. Germline loops: CDR1 MNHEY, CDR2 SVGEGT. Germline trimming cut 5 bases from V and 3 bases from J; bases unmatched to any gene: 8.

The chain carries TRBV12-3 or TRBV12-4 and TRBJ1-2; D call uncertain. The CDR3 runs to 11 residues. V was trimmed by 10 bases and J by 3 bases, leaving 9 bases between them. CDR3 bases: TGTGCCACCCGAGGGCACTATGGCTACACCTTC. Translation gives CATRGHYGYTF.

The genes are TRBV7-3 and TRBJ2-3; no definite D call. The CDR3 contains 12 residues. The V gene lost 3 bases and the J gene lost 6 bases, with 7 bases spanning the gap. CDR1 and CDR2 (germline): SGHTA, FQGTGA. CDR3 coding DNA: TGTGCCAGCAGCTTTTACGGGGATACGCAGTATTTT. Its protein is CASSFYGDTQYF.

This chain links TRBV7-2 with TRBJ1-6, with 9 bases fitting TRBD1. J was trimmed by 9 bases and V by 4 bases; bases with no gene match: 10. CDR1 SGHTA and CDR2 FQGNSA come from the germline V gene. The CDR3 runs to 16 residues. CDR3 in amino acids: CASSSPNGGQGSPLHF. The CDR3 DNA is TGTGCCAGCAGCTCTCCAAATGGGGGACAGGGTTCACCCCTCCACTTT.

The chain employs TRBV6-2 or TRBV6-3 and TRBJ2-7; tentative D call: TRBD1 (5 bases). CDR3 length: 15 amino acids. Germline V gives CDR1 MNHEY, CDR2 SVGEGT. The V gene lost 2 bases and the J gene lost 3 bases, with 14 bases spanning the gap. The CDR3 coding sequence is TGTGCCAGCAGTTACGGACACGCCATAGACTACGAGCAGTACTTC. Residues: CASSYGHAIDYEQYF.

The V call is TRBV28, the J call TRBJ2-6; no clear D gene. CDR1 MDHEN and CDR2 SYDVKM come from the germline V gene. The CDR3 is made up of 16 amino acids. Trimming cost V 6 bases and J 0 bases, with 12 bases left between them. CDR3 in DNA: TGTGCCAGCAGCCTAGTCTATAGCTCTGGGGCCAACGTCCTGACTTTC. As protein: CASSLVYSSGANVLTF.

This clone was observed a handful of times. The chain employs TRBV10-3 and TRBJ2-2, with TRBD1 matching over 11 bases. The CDR3 extends over 17 amino acids. V was pared by 6 bases and J by 6 bases, with 12 bases of the junction left unmatched. Looked up from germline, CDR1 is ENHRY and CDR2 is SYGVKD. CDR3 nucleotide sequence: TGTGCCATCAGCCCATTACAGCGGACAGGGGGCTCCGGGGAGCTGTTTTTT. Translated, it gives CAISPLQRTGGSGELFF.

This chain joins TRBV6-2 or TRBV6-3 and TRBJ2-3, with D hard to call. Germline assignment: CDR1 MNHEY and CDR2 SVGEGT. This CDR3 is built from 17 residues. V was shortened by 0 bases and J by 0 bases, with 13 bases between the two germline ends. The CDR3 DNA is TGTGCCAGCAGTTACTCGGTCGTTTCCACTAGCACAGATACGCAGTATTTT. Translation: CASSYSVVSTSTDTQYF.

The chain combines TRBV19 with TRBJ2-5; unclear D gene. The germline V gene has CDR1 LNHDA and CDR2 SQIVND (reference sequence). V was shortened by 6 bases and J by 5 bases, with 22 bases between the two germline ends. This CDR3 has 16 amino acids. In DNA, the CDR3 is TGTGCCAGTAGGGGCGTCGGCGACCTCCTTACGGAGACCCAGTACTTC. Translation: CASRGVGDLLTETQYF. Together with reference TRBV19 and TRBJ2-5, the CDR3 gives the full variable domain: DGGITQSPKYLFRKEGQNVTLSCEQNLNHDAMYWYRQDPGQGLRLIYYSQIVNDFQKGDIAEGYSVSREKKESFPLTVTSAQKNPTAFYLCASRGVGDLLTETQYFGPGTRLLVL.

On this clone: This specimen includes other DNA sequences encoding the same CDR3. The chain recombines TRBV20-1 with TRBJ2-5; D is undetermined. The germline V gene has CDR1 DFQATT and CDR2 SNEGSKA (reference sequence). The CDR3 extends over 10 amino acids. With 3 bases removed from V and 5 bases from J, the gap between germline ends came to 4 bases. The CDR3 DNA reads TGCAGTGCTAGTAAGGAGACCCAGTACTTC. Residues: CSASKETQYF.

The chain employs TRBV13 and TRBJ2-3, with 9 bases that match TRBD1. This CDR3 has 15 amino acids. Germline V gene data show CDR1 as PRHDT and CDR2 as FYEKMQ (reference sequence). Trimming at V came to 1 base and at J to 5 bases, leaving 4 bases not matched to a gene. The CDR3 sequence is CASSLEQGAGDTQYF. The DNA of the CDR3 is TGTGCCAGCAGCTTAGAACAGGGGGCAGGAGATACGCAGTATTTT.

This chain uses TRBV4-3 with TRBJ2-1, with 9 positions matching TRBD1. The CDR3 spans 14 residues. V dropped 3 bases and J dropped 7; count of bases not matched to a gene: 4. Germline V CDR1 and CDR2: LGHNA, YSLEER. CDR3 DNA sequence: TGCGCCAGCAGCCATCGCGGGACAGGGAATGAGCAGTTCTTC. It codes for CASSHRGTGNEQFF.

The chain recombines TRBV6-6 with TRBJ2-7; 7 bases are a match to TRBD2. With V trimmed by 6 bases and J by 0 bases, 5 bases remained unmatched. Germline values: CDR1 MNHNY, CDR2 SVGAGI (reference sequence). The CDR3 is made up of 14 amino acids. The CDR3 region is CASRLERDSYEQYF. The CDR3 DNA reads as TGTGCCAGCAGACTCGAGCGGGACTCCTACGAGCAGTACTTC.

The CDR3 DNA is TGTGCCAGCAGCTTAGTCGGGGGGGATGGCTACACCTTC. Protein: CASSLVGGDGYTF. V usage is TRBV7-8 and J usage is TRBJ1-2; weak D call: TRBD1 (5 bases). V was pared by 1 base and J by 6 bases, with 9 bases between. This CDR3 has 13 amino acids. From germline, CDR1 is SGHVS and CDR2 FQNEAQ.

Note on this clone: Other DNA sequences in the sample encode the same CDR3. The rearrangement joins TRBV4-1 to TRBJ2-7; 8 bases match TRBD2. Trimming at V came to 1 base and at J to 3 bases, leaving 5 bases not matched to a gene. The CDR3 contains 15 residues. Per the germline V gene, CDR1 is MGHRA and CDR2 is YSYEKL. The CDR3 nucleotides read TGCGCCAGCAGCCAAGCAGCGGGGGAGGTCTACGAGCAGTACTTC. The encoded protein is CASSQAAGEVYEQYF.

The V gene is TRBV11-2, the J gene TRBJ2-1; possibly TRBD1 or TRBD2 for D (6 bases each). Per germline, CDR1 SGHAT and CDR2 FQNNGV. The CDR3 has 13 amino acids. Trimming took 5 bases from V and 8 from J, leaving 13 bases between them. The CDR3 protein is CASSGGREDEQFF. CDR3 DNA: TGTGCCAGCAGCGGGGGGCGGGAAGATGAGCAGTTCTTC. Full variable domain (remainder filled in from reference TRBV11-2 and TRBJ2-1): EAGVAQSPRYKIIEKRQSVAFWCNPISGHATLYWYQQILGQGPKLLIQFQNNGVVDDSQLPKDRFSAERLKGVDSTLKIQPAKLEDSAVYLCASSGGREDEQFFGPGTRLTVL.

V and J are TRBV5-4 and TRBJ2-3; D is uncertain. V lost 1 base, J lost 2 bases, and 8 bases lay in between. From germline, CDR1 is SGHNT and CDR2 YYREEE (reference sequence). The CDR3 length is 14 residues. The CDR3, as DNA: TGTGCCAGCAGCTTGATGGGGTTCACAGATACGCAGTATTTT. Translation gives CASSLMGFTDTQYF. The full variable domain, rest sourced from reference TRBV5-4 and TRBJ2-3, is ETGVTQSPTHLIKTRGQQVTLRCSSQSGHNTVSWYQQALGQGPQFIFQYYREEENGRGNFPPRFSGLQFPNYSSELNVNALELDDSALYLCASSLMGFTDTQYFGPGTRLTVL.

The chain is built from TRBV6-2 or TRBV6-3 and TRBJ2-3; D possibly corresponds to TRBD1 (5 bases). The germline V gene encodes CDR1 MNHEY and CDR2 SVGEGT. The CDR3 spans 15 residues. The V gene lost 0 bases and the J gene lost 3 bases, with 10 bases spanning the gap. CDR3 bases: TGTGCCAGCAGTTACTCTCGGCGGACAACAGATACGCAGTATTTT. Protein: CASSYSRRTTDTQYF.

The J gene is TRBJ1-1, the V gene TRBV21-1. TRBV21-1 has pseudogene status. There are 13 residues in the CDR3. CDR3 region: CASSRGGWTEAFF. CDR3 sequence (DNA): TGTGCCAGCAGCAGGGGGGGGTGGACTGAAGCTTTCTTT.

Of note for this clone: Within the sample, other DNA sequences also encode this same CDR3. The gene calls are TRBV27 and TRBJ1-6; no reliable D call. This CDR3 is 12 amino acids long. Trimming took off 6 bases at V and 7 bases at J, with 7 bases between the two ends. Germline values: CDR1 MNHEY, CDR2 SMNVEV (reference sequence). DNA of the CDR3: TGTGCCAGCAGCCCCATAAATTCACCCCTCCACTTT. Its protein product is CASSPINSPLHF.

The J gene is TRBJ1-1, the V gene TRBV5-1, with D perhaps TRBD1 (6 bases). The CDR3 sequence is 15 residues long. V dropped 2 bases and J dropped 0 bases, with 11 bases sitting between them. Germline CDR1 is SGHRS and CDR2 is YFSETQ. The CDR3 is CASSLSGQMNTEAFF. The CDR3 nucleotides are TGCGCCAGCAGCTTATCAGGACAGATGAACACTGAAGCTTTCTTT.

The chain combines TRBV28 with TRBJ2-2; D not certain. Deletions cut 8 bases from V and 0 bases from J, with 4 bases between. CDR1 and CDR2 from the germline V gene are MDHEN and SYDVKM. This CDR3 has 12 amino acids. CDR3 bases: TGTGCCAGCGACTCGAACACCGGGGAGCTGTTTTTT. Amino acids: CASDSNTGELFF.

The chain carries TRBV19 and TRBJ1-1; 7 bases line up with TRBD1. Germline lookup yields CDR1 LNHDA and CDR2 SQIVND (reference sequence). CDR3 length: 15 residues. V lost 4 bases and J lost 2; bases outside the gene matches: 7. The CDR3: CASSKGARRNTEAFF. The CDR3 nucleotides read TGTGCCAGTAGTAAGGGGGCAAGGAGAAACACTGAAGCTTTCTTT.